This entry lists 26 T cell receptor beta chains sequenced from one sample in a study of T-cell memory formation after mild COVID-19. In TCRdb, the 5' RACE reads were re-called with MiXCR into one record per CDR3 protein. The sample carries around 510,000 distinct CDR3 sequences, 20% to 25% recorded once. Sequencing used PBMCs or a T cell subset sorted from them (not recorded which). These receptors were taken from an adult woman who had mild COVID-19 (a few samples of this study predate the infection). Cell type and time point are not known.

This chain joins TRBV7-9 and TRBJ2-7; D unresolved. Trimming left V 3 bases short and J 9 bases short, with 21 bases between. Per germline, CDR1 SEHNR and CDR2 FQNEAQ (reference sequence). This CDR3 is 15 amino acids long. This chain's CDR3 is CASSFLESPSSLQYF. DNA for the CDR3: TGTGCCAGCAGCTTCCTGGAGAGTCCCTCTAGTTTGCAGTACTTC. The whole variable domain, remainder taken from reference TRBV7-9 and TRBJ2-7, is DTGVSQNPRHKITKRGQNVTFRCDPISEHNRLYWYRQTLGQGPEFLTYFQNEAQLEKSRLLSDRFSAERPKGSFSTLEIQRTEQGDSAMYLCASSFLESPSSLQYFGPGTRLTVT.

The V and J genes are TRBV5-1 and TRBJ1-2, with a weak D call TRBD1 (6 bases). The CDR3 has 14 residues. V lost 0 bases, J lost 4 bases, and 10 bases lay in between. The V gene's germline CDR1 is SGHRS and CDR2 YFSETQ. CDR3 coding DNA: TGCGCCAGCAGCTTGGGGACAGCTAGCTATGGCTACACCTTC. Protein sequence: CASSLGTASYGYTF.

The rearrangement joins TRBV7-6 to TRBJ2-7; D possibly matches TRBD1 or TRBD2 (5 bases each). This CDR3 has 15 residues. Trimming took 0 bases from V and 2 from J, leaving 11 bases between them. Germline lookup yields CDR1 SGHVS and CDR2 FNYEAQ. The CDR3 is CASSLAGDRAYEQYF. The CDR3 DNA is TGTGCCAGCAGCTTAGCAGGGGACCGAGCCTACGAGCAGTACTTC.

The chain links TRBV6-2 or TRBV6-3 to TRBJ2-6; D is ambiguous. CDR1 is MNHEY, CDR2 SVGEGT, per germline. V was pared by 6 bases and J by 0 bases, with 15 bases between. The CDR3 extends over 17 amino acids. The CDR3 coding sequence is TGTGCCAGCAGCTCCTGGGCCCGGGTCTCTGGGGCCAACGTCCTGACTTTC. This codes for CASSSWARVSGANVLTF.

The chain uses TRBV7-9 and TRBJ1-2, with D hard to call. The CDR3 spans 15 residues. V lost 1 base, J lost 6 bases, and 15 bases lay in between. Germline V gene lookup returns CDR1 SEHNR and CDR2 FQNEAQ (reference sequence). The DNA of the CDR3 is TGTGCCAGCAGCTTAGGAGAGTTGGGGATCAATGGCTACACCTTC. The encoded protein is CASSLGELGINGYTF.

This clonotype was seen a few times. The genes are TRBV5-1 and TRBJ2-7; TRBD1 might be the D (6 bases). The CDR3 totals 15 residues. Trimming cost V 0 bases and J 4 bases, with 14 bases left between them. CDR1 is SGHRS and CDR2 is YFSETQ in the germline V gene. CDR3: CASSLVQGIFYEQYF. CDR3 nucleotide sequence: TGCGCCAGCAGCTTGGTTCAGGGGATTTTTTACGAGCAGTACTTC.

V and J are TRBV20-1 and TRBJ2-7; 9 bases map to TRBD2. Per germline, CDR1 DFQATT and CDR2 SNEGSKA (reference sequence). The CDR3 loop spans 13 amino acids. The junction had 7 bases not matched to a gene; V was cut back by 7 bases and J by 3 bases. The DNA of the CDR3 is TGCAGTGTCCCGACTAGCGGCCGCTACGAGCAGTACTTC. Protein sequence: CSVPTSGRYEQYF.

This clonotype has a handful of counts. CDR3 residues: CASSYNRAGVGEQYF. The CDR3 DNA is TGTGCCAGCAGTTACAATCGAGCGGGAGTGGGGGAGCAGTACTTC. The J gene is TRBJ2-7, the V gene TRBV6-2 or TRBV6-3; 8 nucleotides match TRBD2. CDR3 size: 15 residues. Germline-derived CDR1 and CDR2 are MNHEY and SVGEGT. Unmatched junction bases numbered 10, after V lost 2 bases and J lost 7 bases.

This clonotype turned up a few times. The gene calls are TRBV12-3 or TRBV12-4 and TRBJ2-1; 8 bases are a match to TRBD2. This CDR3 has 14 residues. Germline trimming cut 6 bases from V and 7 bases from J; bases unmatched to any gene: 8. CDR3 amino acids: CASSYWTSRNEQFF. The CDR3 DNA sequence: TGTGCCAGCAGCTATTGGACTAGCAGGAATGAGCAGTTCTTC.

This chain links TRBV29-1 with TRBJ1-1; a possible D gene is TRBD1 (6 bases). The CDR3 extends over 13 amino acids. Trimming took off 2 bases at V and 2 bases at J, with 9 bases between the two ends. Per germline, CDR1 SQVTM and CDR2 ANQGSEA. This CDR3 reads CSVEKGVNTEAFF. The CDR3 DNA reads TGCAGCGTTGAAAAGGGGGTTAACACTGAAGCTTTCTTT.

For the CDR3, the DNA is TGTGCCAGCAGCTTACCGACCCCGGGTCAGCCCCAGCATTTT. It codes for CASSLPTPGQPQHF. The rearrangement uses TRBV7-2 and TRBJ1-5; no definite D call. Germline lookup yields CDR1 SGHTA and CDR2 FQGNSA. This CDR3 is built from 14 residues. With 2 bases removed from V and 6 bases from J, the gap between germline ends came to 11 bases.

The chain recombines TRBV12-3 or TRBV12-4 with TRBJ1-1; 8 bases align to TRBD1. The CDR3 has 15 amino acids. With 3 bases clipped from V and 1 base from J, the junction kept 4 bases outside the gene matches. CDR3 residues: CASSFFGTGNTEAFF. Here the CDR3 DNA reads TGTGCCAGCAGTTTCTTTGGGACAGGGAACACTGAAGCTTTCTTT.

The rearrangement uses TRBV6-5 and TRBJ2-1; D unresolved. Trimming left V 0 bases short and J 7 bases short, with 16 bases between. CDR1 and CDR2 (germline): MNHEY, SVGAGI. This CDR3 has 16 residues. CDR3 nucleotide sequence: TGTGCCAGCAGTTACTCGATCTCGGCCCCTCAGAATGAGCAGTTCTTC. Residues: CASSYSISAPQNEQFF.

The chain employs TRBV9 and TRBJ1-2; 8 nucleotides line up with TRBD1. CDR3 length: 14 amino acids. CDR1 and CDR2 (germline): SGDLS, YYNGEE. The junction had 5 bases not matched to a gene; V was cut back by 2 bases and J by 5 bases. The CDR3 DNA sequence: TGTGCCAGCAGCGTGGGACAGGTTTTTTATGGCTACACCTTC. It specifies CASSVGQVFYGYTF.

V gene TRBV25-1 combines with J gene TRBJ2-7; D is undetermined. V lost 7 bases and J lost 2, with 12 bases in between. The germline V gene has CDR1 MGHDK and CDR2 SYGVNS. CDR3 length: 13 residues. Here the CDR3 DNA reads TGTGCCAGCACAGGTAAAGAGACCTACGAGCAGTACTTC. It encodes CASTGKETYEQYF.

This clonotype has just a few counts. The rearrangement links TRBV24-1 to TRBJ2-1; possible D gene TRBD1, 5 bases. Germline V gene data show CDR1 as KGHDR and CDR2 as SFDVKD. This CDR3 contains 16 residues. Trimming took off 3 bases at V and 0 bases at J, with 11 bases between the two ends. This chain's CDR3 is CATSDPSTDSYNEQFF. CDR3 coding DNA: TGTGCCACCAGTGATCCCTCGACAGACTCCTACAATGAGCAGTTCTTC.

This clonotype was seen a few times. The chain has TRBV2 and TRBJ2-5; the match to TRBD2 covers 11 bases. The CDR3 is 19 residues long. Germline CDR1 reads SNHLY; CDR2 reads FYNNEI. V was clipped by 8 bases and J by 5 bases; unmatched bases: 22. In DNA form, the CDR3 reads TGTGCCAGCGGGGGAGGGACTAGCGGATATTTAGGGATCGGGGAGACCCAGTACTTC. Translating gives CASGGGTSGYLGIGETQYF. Looking up the rest from reference TRBV2 and TRBJ2-5 gives the full variable domain: EPEVTQTPSHQVTQMGQEVILRCVPISNHLYFYWYRQILGQKVEFLVSFYNNEISEKSEIFDDQFSVERPDGSNFTLKIRSTKLEDSAMYFCASGGGTSGYLGIGETQYFGPGTRLLVL.

The V gene is TRBV5-6, the J gene TRBJ1-5; the D is unclear. The CDR3 runs to 15 residues. Between the trimmed V and J ends, which lost 4 bases and 6 bases, there was a span of 17 bases. CDR1 and CDR2 from the germline V gene are SGHDT and YYEEEE. The CDR3 region has the DNA TGTGCCAGCAGCCCCCGATTCTTGGTTGGTCAGCCCCAGCATTTT. Translated, it gives CASSPRFLVGQPQHF.

The chain uses TRBV9 and TRBJ1-1, with 7 bases identical to TRBD1. The CDR3 loop spans 13 amino acids. The trim removed 0 bases at V and 8 bases at J, leaving 4 bases unmatched. Germline V gene lookup returns CDR1 SGDLS and CDR2 YYNGEE. CDR3 residues: CASSVVGGGEAFF. The CDR3 DNA is TGTGCCAGCAGCGTAGTAGGGGGCGGCGAAGCTTTCTTT.

The table lists this clonotype with a few counts. The chain is built from TRBV30 and TRBJ1-1; possible D gene TRBD1, 6 bases. The germline V gene encodes CDR1 GTSNPN and CDR2 SVGIG (reference sequence). The germline V and J ends were trimmed by 0 bases and 7 bases, with 9 bases remaining between them. This CDR3 contains 12 residues. For the CDR3, the DNA is TGTGCCTGGAGTGTAAAGGGGGTTGAAGCTTTCTTT. Amino acids: CAWSVKGVEAFF. The full variable domain, its missing parts supplied by reference TRBV30 and TRBJ1-1, is SQTIHQWPATLVQPVGSPLSLECTVEGTSNPNLYWYRQAAGRGLQLLFYSVGIGQISSEVPQNLSASRPQDRQFILSSKKLLLSDSGFYLCAWSVKGVEAFFGQGTRLTVV.

A word on this clonotype: A read error may produce the germline difference seen at one junction end. The chain couples TRBV20-1 to TRBJ1-1, with TRBD1 identical over 7 bases. Germline-derived CDR1 and CDR2 are DFQATT and SNEGSKA (reference sequence). This CDR3 has 17 amino acids. CDR3 coding DNA: TGCAGTGCGAGAGGCCTCGGACTTCACAGGGGCAACACTGAAGCTTTCTTT. This translates into CSARGLGLHRGNTEAFF.

This clonotype was counted a few times. The rearrangement uses TRBV7-9 and TRBJ2-1; 8 bases are shared with TRBD2. Germline-derived CDR1 and CDR2 are SEHNR and FQNEAQ (reference sequence). This CDR3 comprises 18 residues. Germline trimming cut 0 bases from V and 0 bases from J; bases unmatched to any gene: 7. The CDR3 protein is CASSLAFQREHSYNEQFF. Written as DNA, the CDR3 is TGTGCCAGCAGCTTAGCTTTCCAGCGGGAGCACTCCTACAATGAGCAGTTCTTC.

This clonotype was found a few times. This rearrangement joins TRBV6-5 to TRBJ1-1; D remains ambiguous. CDR1 is MNHEY, CDR2 SVGAGI, per germline. Trimming removed 7 bases from V and 1 base from J, with 10 bases in between. The CDR3 length is 13 residues. In DNA, the CDR3 is TGTGCCAGCACCCCAGCTGGGAACACTGAAGCTTTCTTT. This gives the protein CASTPAGNTEAFF.

This clonotype was counted many times. The chain couples TRBV29-1 to TRBJ2-7; 7 positions match TRBD2. Germline CDR1 SQVTM, CDR2 ANQGSEA. The CDR3 is 13 residues long. Trimming cost V 0 bases and J 3 bases; bases outside gene matches: 2. The CDR3 coding sequence is TGCAGCGTTGAAGAACCTAGCGGCTACGAGCAGTACTTC. It codes for CSVEEPSGYEQYF.

This clonotype was found a few times. The chain employs TRBV4-1 and TRBJ1-1, with D tentatively TRBD1 (6 bases). V lost 1 base, J lost 1 base, and 16 bases lay in between. Germline CDR1 reads MGHRA; CDR2 reads YSYEKL. CDR3 size: 17 residues. In DNA form, the CDR3 reads TGCGCCAGCAGCCAAGGTAGGGGCCAGGGGCAGAACACTGAAGCTTTCTTT. The encoded protein is CASSQGRGQGQNTEAFF.

This clonotype was observed a few times. The rearrangement joins TRBV12-3 or TRBV12-4 to TRBJ2-7, with D tentatively TRBD2 (7 bases). V lost 5 bases and J lost 4, with 21 bases in between. CDR3 length: 16 amino acids. The CDR3: CASSPGGGGGQYEQYF. DNA for the CDR3: TGTGCCAGCAGTCCCGGCGGGGGAGGGGGGCAATACGAGCAGTACTTC.